These 13 T cell receptor beta chains came from one sample sequenced in a study of blood T cell repertoires in COVID-19. Libraries were prepared by immunoSEQ multiplex PCR; TCRdb keeps only in-frame clonotypes and omits some of them. The table records fewer than 70,000 clones, around 80% of them present only once. Sequencing was performed on peripheral blood. Receptor source: an older woman with acute or convalescent COVID-19.

In its sample, this clone was seen once. The chain joins TRBV25-1 to TRBJ1-1; unclear D gene. CDR3 length equals 13 residues. The V gene's germline CDR1 is MGHDK and CDR2 SYGVNS. Trimming took 4 bases from V and 4 from J, leaving 10 bases between them. Here the CDR3 reads CASSGEGPTEAFF. Written as DNA, the CDR3 is TGTGCCAGCAGTGGGGAGGGTCCCACTGAAGCTTTCTTT.

This clone came up a few times. The V call is TRBV5-1, the J call TRBJ1-2; 8 nucleotides align to TRBD1. There are 15 residues in the CDR3. The V and J ends lost 4 bases and 5 bases, in that order; junction bases with no gene match: 10. From germline, CDR1 is SGHRS and CDR2 YFSETQ. CDR3 region: CASSPGGTGVYGYTF. The CDR3 DNA sequence: TGCGCCAGCAGCCCTGGAGGGACAGGTGTTTATGGCTACACCTTC.

The CDR3 region has the DNA TGTGCCAGCAGCTCTATCCGGGACAGGACCTACGAGCAGTACTTC. It yields the protein CASSSIRDRTYEQYF. The V call is TRBV7-2, the J call TRBJ2-7; 8 bases align to TRBD1. The CDR3 runs to 15 residues. Trimming took 4 bases from V and 2 from J; bases not matched to a gene: 7. Germline V gene data show CDR1 as SGHTA and CDR2 as FQGNSA.

This clone showed up just a few times. J is TRBJ1-2 and V is TRBV6-6; 7 bases map to TRBD1. V shed 6 bases, J shed 0 bases, and the junction held 7 bases outside the gene matches. Germline loops: CDR1 MNHNY, CDR2 SVGAGI (reference sequence). This CDR3 is built from 15 residues. The CDR3 DNA is TGTGCCAGCAGACCTTCGGGACAGTCTAACTATGGCTACACCTTC. Its protein is CASRPSGQSNYGYTF.

Here the CDR3 DNA reads TGTGCCAGCAGCTTAGATTCCGGAACAGCGGATAGCAATCAGCCCCAGCATTTT. It is translated as CASSLDSGTADSNQPQHF. The chain uses TRBV7-9 and TRBJ1-5; D is unresolved. The CDR3 extends over 18 amino acids. V was cut by 1 base and J by 0 bases, with 16 bases left in between. Germline CDR1 and CDR2: SEHNR and FQNEAQ (reference sequence).

This sequence joins TRBV5-1 and TRBJ1-1; TRBD1 might be the D (5 bases). This CDR3 is 14 amino acids long. Germline V gene sequence: CDR1 SGHRS, CDR2 YFSETQ. Trimming pared 4 bases from V and 6 bases from J, leaving 16 bases between. The CDR3 sequence is CASSPQGVNPEAFF. DNA of the CDR3: TGCGCCAGCAGCCCTCAAGGGGTAAATCCTGAAGCTTTCTTT.

The CDR3 DNA sequence: TGTGCCAGCAGCCGGACTCCCCCGAATGAGCAGTTCTTC. Protein sequence: CASSRTPPNEQFF. The chain combines TRBV5-6 with TRBJ2-1, with D possibly matching TRBD2 (5 bases). The CDR3 extends over 13 amino acids. Germline CDR1 is SGHDT and CDR2 is YYEEEE. Trimming shortened V by 4 bases and J by 7 bases, and 12 bases separated the two germline ends. The full variable domain, rest sourced from reference TRBV5-6 and TRBJ2-1, is DAGVTQSPTHLIKTRGQQVTLRCSPKSGHDTVSWYQQALGQGPQFIFQYYEEEERQRGNFPDRFSGHQFPNYSSELNVNALLLGDSALYLCASSRTPPNEQFFGPGTRLTVL.

DNA of the CDR3: TGTGCCAGCAGGAGACCCGGGACAACCACTGAAGCTTTCTTT. As protein: CASRRPGTTTEAFF. The rearrangement joins TRBV25-1 to TRBJ1-1; weak D call: TRBD1 (6 bases). The CDR3 covers 14 residues. V gave up 6 bases and J gave up 4 bases, with 15 bases separating them. CDR1 and CDR2 from the germline V gene are MGHDK and SYGVNS.

This clone has a single count. The chain links TRBV11-2 to TRBJ1-1; 8 bases match TRBD1. V lost 5 bases and J lost 1; bases outside the gene matches: 3. The V gene's germline CDR1 is SGHAT and CDR2 FQNNGV. This CDR3 is 14 amino acids long. This CDR3 is CASSQGAGNTEAFF. CDR3 in DNA: TGTGCCAGCAGCCAGGGGGCAGGGAACACTGAAGCTTTCTTT.

The V gene is TRBV18, the J gene TRBJ2-7, with 8 positions matching TRBD2. Germline trimming cut 3 bases from V and 6 bases from J; bases unmatched to any gene: 10. The CDR3 spans 15 residues. CDR1 is KGHSH and CDR2 is LQKENI in the germline V gene. Here the CDR3 reads CASSPRGGQNREQYF. The CDR3 region has the DNA TGTGCCAGCTCACCCCGGGGGGGGCAGAACCGCGAGCAGTACTTC.

Of note for this clone: Germline and junction disagree at one end, which may indicate a read error. The CDR3 DNA reads TGCCCTTGGACCCTAGCGGATCAGCCCCAGCATTTT. Translation gives CPWTLADQPQHF. The chain links TRBV6-4 to TRBJ1-5; D is uncertain. CDR1 is MRHNA, CDR2 SNTAGT, per germline. The CDR3 is 12 amino acids.

The rearrangement links TRBV2 to TRBJ2-5; TRBD2 might be the D (6 bases). Germline CDR1 reads SNHLY; CDR2 reads FYNNEI. V shed 7 bases and J shed 5 bases, with 17 bases lying between them. The CDR3 spans 14 residues. This CDR3 reads CASTRLGVGETQYF. Written as DNA, the CDR3 is TGTGCCAGCACCCGACTAGGTGTTGGTGAGACCCAGTACTTC.

This rearrangement joins TRBV12-3 or TRBV12-4 to TRBJ2-2, with D perhaps matching TRBD2 (5 bases). Trimming took off 3 bases at V and 6 bases at J, with 8 bases between the two ends. This CDR3 comprises 13 residues. The CDR3 loop is CASSFRRAGELFF. DNA for the CDR3: TGTGCCAGCAGTTTCAGGCGGGCCGGGGAGCTGTTTTTT.